This is a list of T cell receptor beta chains from one sample in a study of T cell responses to AZD1222 COVID-19 vaccine. Here immunoSEQ multiplex PCR was the method, and the copy in TCRdb shows in-frame clones only, minus some. This table has about 140,000 clones, roughly 90% appearing once. Sequences were derived from peripheral blood, sampled on day 0 of AZD1222 vaccination. The receptors were gathered from an adult in good health. CDR3s include the opening cysteine and the closing phenylalanine or tryptophan. The D gene is left open where the match is weak. Clone size is not always given. Where it is, it says once, few, many or a class for expanded clones.

D: .
V: TRBV28
J: TRBJ1-2
size: .
CDR3: CASSSPTEIVSFYGYTF
DNA: TGTGCCAGCAGTTCCCCGACAGAGATAGTTTCGTTCTATGGCTACACCTTC

D: TRBD1
V: TRBV18
J: TRBJ2-7
size: .
CDR3: CASWDRDGYEQYF
DNA: TGTGCCAGTTGGGACAGGGATGGCTACGAGCAGTACTTC

D: .
V: TRBV18
J: TRBJ1-3
size: .
CDR3: CASSPDRRGNTIYF
DNA: TGTGCCAGCTCTCCAGACAGACGAGGAAACACCATATATTTT

D: TRBD1
V: TRBV29-1
J: TRBJ1-1
size: .
CDR3: CSVRDRAVNTEAFF
DNA: TGCAGCGTCCGGGACAGGGCCGTGAACACTGAAGCTTTCTTT

D: TRBD1
V: TRBV15
J: TRBJ1-5
size: .
CDR3: CATSRTTGLSQPQHF
DNA: TGTGCCACCAGCAGAACGACAGGGTTGAGTCAGCCCCAGCATTTT

D: .
V: TRBV18
J: TRBJ2-5
size: .
CDR3: CASATGRSTRETQYF
DNA: TGTGCCAGCGCCACCGGCCGCTCAACGAGGGAGACCCAGTACTTC

D: TRBD1
V: TRBV6-5
J: TRBJ2-7
size: .
CDR3: CASSYTTGEQQQYF
DNA: TGTGCCAGCAGTTACACCACAGGGGAACAACAGCAGTACTTC

D: .
V: TRBV3-1/TRBV3-2
J: TRBJ1-2
size: .
CDR3: CASSQDFDIYGYTF
DNA: TGTGCCAGCAGCCAAGATTTCGACATCTATGGCTACACCTTC

D: .
V: TRBV10-2
J: TRBJ1-1
size: .
CDR3: CASRSDGWAFF
DNA: TGCGCCAGCAGATCGGACGGGTGGGCTTTCTTT

D: TRBD1
V: TRBV6-5
J: TRBJ1-1
size: .
CDR3: CASRPWDRETEAFF
DNA: TGTGCCAGCAGGCCTTGGGACAGGGAAACTGAAGCTTTCTTT

D: .
V: TRBV19
J: TRBJ1-2
size: .
CDR3: CASSIPGAPYGYTF
DNA: TGTGCCAGTAGTATCCCGGGGGCCCCTTATGGCTACACCTTC

D: TRBD2
V: TRBV24-1
J: TRBJ2-2
size: .
CDR3: CATSDLRTSAGELFF
DNA: TGTGCCACCAGTGATTTAAGGACTAGCGCCGGGGAGCTGTTTTTT

D: .
V: TRBV25-1
J: TRBJ2-7
size: .
CDR3: CASSEYVSEGEQYF
DNA: TGTGCCAGCAGTGAGTATGTCTCGGAGGGCGAGCAGTACTTC

D: .
V: TRBV28
J: TRBJ1-2
size: .
CDR3: CASSLTAPNYGYTF
DNA: TGTGCCAGCAGTTTAACGGCCCCTAACTATGGCTACACCTTC

D: .
V: TRBV5-6
J: TRBJ1-2
size: .
CDR3: CASNLAQESNYGYTF
DNA: TGTGCCAGCAACTTGGCCCAGGAATCTAACTATGGCTACACCTTC

D: .
V: TRBV19
J: TRBJ1-1
size: .
CDR3: CASPSGGSNTEAFF
DNA: TGTGCCAGTCCCTCCGGCGGGTCTAACACTGAAGCTTTCTTT

D: .
V: TRBV19
J: TRBJ2-7
size: .
CDR3: CASSILAGAYEQYF
DNA: TGTGCCAGTAGTATCCTGGCGGGGGCTTACGAGCAGTACTTC

D: .
V: TRBV5-1
J: TRBJ1-1
size: .
CDR3: CASSLASTEAFF
DNA: TGCGCCAGCAGCTTGGCCTCTACTGAAGCTTTCTTT

D: .
V: TRBV13
J: TRBJ2-7
size: .
CDR3: CASRLSGTTYEQYF
DNA: TGTGCCAGCAGACTCTCCGGGACGACCTACGAGCAGTACTTC

D: .
V: TRBV3-1/TRBV3-2
J: TRBJ2-2
size: .
CDR3: CASSQTGSRWELFF
DNA: TGTGCCAGCAGCCAAACAGGGAGTCGGTGGGAGCTGTTTTTT

D: .
V: TRBV7-3
J: TRBJ2-3
size: .
CDR3: CASSTRRADTQYF
DNA: TGTGCCAGCAGCACACGAAGGGCAGATACGCAGTATTTT

D: TRBD1
V: TRBV5-1
J: TRBJ1-6
size: .
CDR3: CASSLASGQSNSPLHF
DNA: TGCGCCAGCAGCTTGGCCTCGGGACAGAGTAATTCACCCCTCCACTTT

D: .
V: TRBV7-2
J: TRBJ1-1
size: .
CDR3: CASSLGRTPNTEAFF
DNA: TGTGCCAGCAGCTTAGGACGGACACCGAACACTGAAGCTTTCTTT

D: TRBD1
V: TRBV27
J: TRBJ2-7
size: once
CDR3: CASSLSSRGLEEQYF
DNA: TGTGCCAGCAGTTTATCAAGCAGGGGGCTGGAAGAGCAGTACTTC

D: .
V: TRBV9
J: TRBJ2-1
size: once
CDR3: CASSAGLGMGGEQFF
DNA: TGTGCCAGCAGCGCTGGACTGGGGATGGGGGGTGAGCAGTTCTTC

D: TRBD2
V: TRBV3-1/TRBV3-2
J: TRBJ2-1
size: .
CDR3: CASSPEGLAGNNEQFF
DNA: TGTGCCAGCAGCCCCGAGGGACTAGCGGGAAACAATGAGCAGTTCTTC

D: .
V: TRBV15
J: TRBJ1-5
size: .
CDR3: CATSRAGPGSNQPQHF
DNA: TGTGCCACCAGCAGAGCCGGACCGGGTAGCAATCAGCCCCAGCATTTT

D: TRBD1
V: TRBV7-9
J: TRBJ1-5
size: .
CDR3: CASSPLDRGQGFPQHF
DNA: TGTGCCAGCAGCCCCCTCGATAGGGGGCAAGGGTTTCCCCAGCATTTT

D: .
V: TRBV19
J: TRBJ1-1
size: .
CDR3: CASKQGLSAAEAFF
DNA: TGTGCCAGTAAGCAGGGGCTTAGTGCGGCTGAAGCTTTCTTT

D: .
V: TRBV11-2
J: TRBJ1-3
size: .
CDR3: CASSAAQRPRGGGNTIYF
DNA: TGTGCCAGCAGCGCCGCTCAACGACCCAGGGGTGGAGGAAACACCATATATTTT

D: .
V: TRBV19
J: TRBJ2-1
size: .
CDR3: CASSLGGGNEQFF
DNA: TGTGCCAGTAGCTTGGGAGGGGGGAATGAGCAGTTCTTC

D: TRBD2
V: TRBV6-4
J: TRBJ2-1
size: .
CDR3: CASSGVAGSYNEQFF
DNA: TGTGCCAGCAGTGGGGTAGCGGGGTCCTACAATGAGCAGTTCTTC

D: .
V: TRBV3-1/TRBV3-2
J: TRBJ1-5
size: .
CDR3: CASSQDAAGIQPQHF
DNA: TGTGCCAGCAGCCAAGATGCGGCTGGGATTCAGCCCCAGCATTTT

D: .
V: TRBV7-2
J: TRBJ2-5
size: few
CDR3: CASSSRGKQETQYF
DNA: TGTGCCAGCAGCTCGCGAGGGAAACAAGAGACCCAGTACTTC

D: .
V: TRBV5-6
J: TRBJ1-1
size: .
CDR3: CASSLGQLTMNTEAFF
DNA: TGTGCCAGCAGCTTAGGACAGCTTACTATGAACACTGAAGCTTTCTTT

D: .
V: TRBV9
J: TRBJ1-1
size: .
CDR3: CASSRLRGTEAFF
DNA: TGTGCCAGCTCACGCCTAAGGGGCACTGAAGCTTTCTTT

D: .
V: TRBV7-3
J: TRBJ1-1
size: .
CDR3: CASSLFMSQGTEAFF
DNA: TGTGCCAGCAGCTTGTTTATGTCGCAGGGCACTGAAGCTTTCTTT

D: TRBD2
V: TRBV6-2/TRBV6-3
J: TRBJ2-5
size: .
CDR3: CASSYPTSGAGETQYF
DNA: TGTGCCAGCAGTTACCCCACTAGCGGGGCGGGAGAGACCCAGTACTTC

D: .
V: TRBV15
J: TRBJ2-7
size: .
CDR3: CATSRDKGKGEQYF
DNA: TGTGCCACCAGCAGGGACAAGGGAAAAGGCGAGCAGTACTTC

D: TRBD1
V: TRBV4-1
J: TRBJ1-1
size: .
CDR3: CASSQHRGTGTEAFF
DNA: TGCGCCAGCAGCCAACACAGGGGCACTGGCACTGAAGCTTTCTTT

D: TRBD2
V: TRBV27
J: TRBJ2-1
size: .
CDR3: CASSLLLSALGREGGNEQFF
DNA: TGTGCCAGCAGTTTATTGTTATCGGCGTTAGGGCGGGAGGGGGGCAATGAGCAGTTCTTC

D: TRBD1
V: TRBV18
J: TRBJ1-1
size: .
CDR3: CASSGQGSTEAFF
DNA: TGTGCCAGCTCAGGACAGGGGTCCACTGAAGCTTTCTTT

D: .
V: TRBV7-2
J: TRBJ1-2
size: .
CDR3: CASSSEAYGYTF
DNA: TGTGCCAGCAGCTCTGAGGCCTATGGCTACACCTTC

D: .
V: TRBV6-5
J: TRBJ2-1
size: few
CDR3: CASRSNRDEQFF
DNA: TGTGCCAGCAGATCCAATAGGGATGAGCAGTTCTTC

D: TRBD1
V: TRBV23-1
J: TRBJ1-5
size: .
CDR3: CASSLQGARNQPQHF
DNA: TGCGCCAGCAGTCTCCAGGGGGCCCGCAATCAGCCCCAGCATTTT

D: .
V: TRBV7-3
J: TRBJ2-3
size: once
CDR3: CASSSLGGQSTDTQYF
DNA: TGTGCCAGCAGCTCCTTGGGGGGTCAGAGCACAGATACGCAGTATTTT

D: .
V: TRBV5-1
J: TRBJ2-7
size: .
CDR3: CASSPEGVYEQYF
DNA: TGCGCCAGCAGCCCTGAGGGGGTCTACGAGCAGTACTTC

D: .
V: TRBV28
J: TRBJ1-1
size: .
CDR3: CATSISEGTEAFF
DNA: TGTGCCACCTCCATTTCCGAGGGGACTGAAGCTTTCTTT